What follows describes a single TCR beta chain. In the authors' workflow: Amplifying reference gene primers gave estimates of nucleated cell counts. Method: immunoSEQ multiplex PCR; TCRdb's copy keeps in-frame clones and lacks some. V and J calls and clone size come straight from that table; D and trimming were deduced from the DNA. The table includes over 100,000 clones, roughly 91% detected once. The record originates from a study of blood T cell repertoires in COVID-19. The overall study: Collection of acute and convalescent COVID-19 samples took place in the United States, Italy and Spain.

The Seattle patients, enrolled during active infection, were followed longitudinally. Trimming at V came to 4 bases and at J to 10 bases, leaving 8 bases not matched to a gene. The CDR3 has 15 residues. In germline, CDR1 is LGHNA, CDR2 YSLEER. The sample consisted of peripheral blood. The clonotype was recovered from a man in his 60s with COVID-19, enrolled during active disease. The chain carries TRBV4-3 and TRBJ1-6, with TRBD1 identical over 9 bases. The CDR3 DNA reads as TGCGCCAGCAGCCTGGGGGGACAGGGTGCCTCACCCCTCCACTTT. Protein product: CASSLGGQGASPLHF.